The 16 T cell receptor beta chains in this list originate from one sample, sequenced in a study of control samples from healthy donors and cancer patients. This table comes from immunoSEQ multiplex PCR, and its TCRdb copy is limited to in-frame clones, with some not included. The sample lists approximately 93,000 clones, around 90% occurring once. The material sequenced was PBMCs. These receptors all stem from a woman aged 45-59 years with colorectal cancer.

A single count supports this clone. The CDR3 loop is CASIPDGQASGYTF. The CDR3, as DNA: TGTGCCAGCATTCCGGACGGTCAGGCTTCGGGCTACACCTTC. The genes are TRBV2 and TRBJ1-2, with no clear D. V lost 7 bases and J lost 8, with 20 bases in between. Germline CDR1 reads SNHLY; CDR2 reads FYNNEI. The CDR3 has 14 amino acids.

This rearrangement joins TRBV18 to TRBJ1-5; the D gene is possibly TRBD1 (6 bases). The CDR3 contains 14 residues. Trimming stripped 4 bases from V and 8 bases from J, with 15 bases between. The germline CDR1 and CDR2 sequences are KGHSH and LQKENI. CDR3 sequence (DNA): TGTGCCAGCTCACTCTACAGGGTAGTAGAGCCCCAGCATTTT. Its translation: CASSLYRVVEPQHF.

The chain combines TRBV25-1 with TRBJ1-1; the match to TRBD1 covers 7 bases. The CDR3 totals 14 residues. Trimming cost V 6 bases and J 1 base; bases outside gene matches: 5. Germline CDR1 reads MGHDK; CDR2 reads SYGVNS. For the CDR3, the DNA is TGTGCCAGCAGAGCAGGGGGAAGGAACACTGAAGCTTTCTTT. It specifies CASRAGGRNTEAFF. Using reference TRBV25-1 and TRBJ1-1 for the parts outside the CDR3, the full variable domain is EADIYQTPRYLVIGTGKKITLECSQTMGHDKMYWYQQDPGMELHLIHYSYGVNSTEKGDLSSESTVSRIRTEHFPLTLESARPSHTSQYLCASRAGGRNTEAFFGQGTRLTVV.

The V gene is TRBV21-1, the J gene TRBJ2-7; the D call TRBD1 from the table was never checked on the DNA. TRBV21-1 is a pseudogene locus. The CDR3 loop spans 16 amino acids. As DNA, the CDR3 is TGTGCCAGCAGCAAAGACAGGACAGGGGCCCTATACGAGCAGTATGTC. This translates into CASSKDRTGALYEQYV.

V is TRBV27 and J is TRBJ2-6, with no clear D. The CDR3 has 15 residues. CDR1 MNHEY and CDR2 SMNVEV come from the germline V gene (reference sequence). Trimming pared 3 bases from V and 0 bases from J, leaving 6 bases between. The CDR3 coding sequence is TGTGCCAGCAGTTTTATAAGCTCTGGGGCCAACGTCCTGACTTTC. Its protein is CASSFISSGANVLTF.

The genes are TRBV29-1 and TRBJ1-1, with unresolved D. Between the trimmed V and J ends, which lost 8 bases and 0 bases, there was a span of 13 bases. CDR3 length: 13 residues. Germline assignment: CDR1 SQVTM and CDR2 ANQGSEA. In DNA form, the CDR3 reads TGCAGCACGACCCTGTGGGTGAACACTGAAGCTTTCTTT. Amino acid sequence: CSTTLWVNTEAFF.

This clone was recorded only once. This chain connects TRBV14 to TRBJ1-6; tentative D call: TRBD1 (6 bases). CDR3 size: 15 residues. Trimming shortened V by 2 bases and J by 6 bases, and 11 bases separated the two germline ends. Germline values: CDR1 SGHDN, CDR2 FVKESK. The CDR3 sequence: CASSQQGKANSPLHF. DNA of the CDR3: TGTGCCAGCAGCCAACAGGGGAAGGCTAATTCACCCCTCCACTTT.

The chain joins TRBV13 to TRBJ2-5, with no clear D. Between the trimmed V and J ends, which lost 0 bases and 2 bases, there was a span of 10 bases. This CDR3 has 15 amino acids. Germline lookup yields CDR1 PRHDT and CDR2 FYEKMQ (reference sequence). This chain's CDR3 is CASSLGVQLQETQYF. CDR3 coding DNA: TGTGCCAGCAGCTTAGGGGTACAGTTACAAGAGACCCAGTACTTC.

The rearrangement uses TRBV4-3 and TRBJ2-1, with 8 bases aligning to TRBD2. Per germline, CDR1 LGHNA and CDR2 YSLEER. CDR3 length equals 15 residues. V trimming: 5 bases; J trimming: 9 bases; junction bases outside the gene matches: 12. The CDR3 DNA reads TGCGCCAGCAGCTCTGGACTAGCCGGGCGCGGTGAGCAGTTCTTC. This gives the protein CASSSGLAGRGEQFF.

This clone was detected once. The V and J genes are TRBV7-6 and TRBJ1-2; perhaps TRBD1 as D (5 bases). The CDR3 covers 15 residues. Trimming took 1 base from V and 4 from J, leaving 13 bases between them. The V gene's germline CDR1 is SGHVS and CDR2 FNYEAQ. The CDR3 DNA is TGTGCCAGCAGCTTAGATTCCAGGGTGGCCTATGGCTACACCTTC. This codes for CASSLDSRVAYGYTF.

The CDR3 sequence: CASSPIAGGPEQFF. The CDR3 DNA is TGTGCCAGCAGTCCAATAGCGGGGGGCCCCGAGCAGTTCTTC. The chain joins TRBV28 to TRBJ2-1; 10 nucleotides match TRBD2. Trimming took 5 bases from V and 10 from J; bases not matched to a gene: 8. This CDR3 has 14 residues. From germline, CDR1 is MDHEN and CDR2 SYDVKM.

This rearrangement joins TRBV6-5 to TRBJ1-2; D might be TRBD1 (5 bases). Germline V gives CDR1 MNHEY, CDR2 SVGAGI. Trimming stripped 3 bases from V and 3 bases from J, with 14 bases between. This CDR3 spans 15 amino acids. CDR3 in DNA: TGTGCCAGCAGTTATCAATCAGGGAGCTACTATGGCTACACCTTC. Protein sequence: CASSYQSGSYYGYTF.

This chain links TRBV10-2 with TRBJ1-1; 8 positions agree with TRBD1. CDR1 and CDR2 (germline): WSHSY, SAAADI. Unmatched junction bases numbered 4, after V lost 3 bases and J lost 1 base. The CDR3 is 15 residues long. CDR3 loop: CASSEVDRGNTEAFF. Written as DNA, the CDR3 is TGCGCCAGCAGTGAAGTAGACAGGGGGAACACTGAAGCTTTCTTT.

This rearrangement joins TRBV10-3 to TRBJ2-2; D unclear. Germline-derived CDR1 and CDR2 are ENHRY and SYGVKD. This CDR3 spans 16 amino acids. V was shortened by 1 base and J by 0 bases, with 9 bases between the two germline ends. The CDR3 sequence is CAISEFGVSNTGELFF. CDR3 coding DNA: TGTGCCATCAGTGAGTTTGGGGTCTCGAACACCGGGGAGCTGTTTTTT.

The rearrangement links TRBV6-6 to TRBJ2-5; tentatively, D is TRBD1 (6 bases). V was clipped by 7 bases and J by 3 bases, with 18 bases between them. CDR3 length: 15 residues. Germline V CDR1 and CDR2: MNHNY, SVGAGI (reference sequence). The CDR3 sequence: CASNPSPGVEETQYF. The CDR3 DNA reads TGTGCCAGCAATCCCTCGCCAGGGGTGGAAGAGACCCAGTACTTC.

The gene calls are TRBV4-3 and TRBJ1-1; 7 nucleotides line up with TRBD1. This CDR3 comprises 14 residues. The J segment lost 4 bases and the V segment lost 0 bases, leaving 2 bases of the junction unmatched. Germline CDR1 is LGHNA and CDR2 is YSLEER. CDR3 sequence: CASSQESGGTEAFF. The CDR3 nucleotides are TGCGCCAGCAGCCAAGAATCAGGGGGCACTGAAGCTTTCTTT.